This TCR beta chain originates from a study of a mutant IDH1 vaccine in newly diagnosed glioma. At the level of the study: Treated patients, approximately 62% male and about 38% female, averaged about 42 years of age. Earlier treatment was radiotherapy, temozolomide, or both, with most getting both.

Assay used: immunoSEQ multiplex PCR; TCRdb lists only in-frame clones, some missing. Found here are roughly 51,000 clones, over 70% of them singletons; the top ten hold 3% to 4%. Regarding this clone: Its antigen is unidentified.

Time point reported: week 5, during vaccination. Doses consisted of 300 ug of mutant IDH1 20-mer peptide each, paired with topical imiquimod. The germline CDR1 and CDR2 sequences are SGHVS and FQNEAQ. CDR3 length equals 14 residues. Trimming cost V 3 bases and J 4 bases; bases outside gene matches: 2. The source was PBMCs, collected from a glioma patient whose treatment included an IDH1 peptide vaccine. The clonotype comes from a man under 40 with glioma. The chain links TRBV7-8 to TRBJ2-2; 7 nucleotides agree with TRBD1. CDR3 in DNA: TGTGCCAGCAGCTTGGGACAGACCACCGGGGAGCTGTTTTTT. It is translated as CASSLGQTTGELFF.